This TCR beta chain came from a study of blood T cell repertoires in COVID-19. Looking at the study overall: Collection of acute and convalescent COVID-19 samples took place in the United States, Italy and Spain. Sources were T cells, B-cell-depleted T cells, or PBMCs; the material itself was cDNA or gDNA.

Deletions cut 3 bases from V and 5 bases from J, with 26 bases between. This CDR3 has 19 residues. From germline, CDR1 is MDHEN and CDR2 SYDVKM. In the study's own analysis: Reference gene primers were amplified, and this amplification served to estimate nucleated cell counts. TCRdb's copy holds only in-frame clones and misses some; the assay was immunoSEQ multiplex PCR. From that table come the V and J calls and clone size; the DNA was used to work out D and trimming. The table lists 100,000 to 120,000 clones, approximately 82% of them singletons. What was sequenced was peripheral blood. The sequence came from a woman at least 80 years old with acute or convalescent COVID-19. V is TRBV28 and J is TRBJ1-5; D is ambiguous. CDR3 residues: CASSFPRNSNFLIDQPQHF. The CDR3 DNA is TGTGCCAGCAGTTTTCCAAGGAACAGCAATTTTTTGATAGATCAGCCCCAGCATTTT.